This TCR beta chain was obtained from a study of response to subunit inactivated influenza vaccine (dated by TCRdb to 2017 to 2018). In terms of the full investigation: To follow how T cells responded to a trivalent subunit inactivated influenza vaccine, the researchers relied on deep quantitative profiling of the T cell receptor repertoire. Beyond this particular receptor, the publication reports: It was suggested by the authors that each seasonal influenza vaccination may recruit only a limited number of new T cells.

Library preparation used RT-PCR. Instrument on record: Illumina HiSeq 2500. In-frame beta chains were kept once TCRdb had trimmed the public reads at Q25 with fastp and called clones with MiXCR. Rows are unified per CDR3 protein, each entry keeping the most common DNA and genes. In this sample the table shows 300,000 to 350,000 distinct CDR3 sequences, 21% of which occur a single time. The ten most abundant clones make up roughly 10% of the sample. The CDR3 contains 17 residues, cysteine and phenylalanine counted. Of the read, only the CDR3 DNA is kept; its 51 bases are in frame from base 1. From V the trimming removes 6 bases and from J it removes 2 bases, while the gene matches leave 8 bases of the junction unaccounted for. At least ten counts were recorded for this clonotype. It has no known antigen specificity. No qualities accompany the bases; no much larger clone lies one base away.

This chain joins TRBV12-3 or TRBV12-4 to TRBJ1-3, and TRBD1 aligns with 12 junction nucleotides. Source: PBMCs from blood, taken less than 22 months after vaccination. This receptor was obtained from a man aged 45-69 years who received an inactivated influenza vaccine. Donor details come from another sample of the same person, matched by shared clones. In nucleotides, the sequence is TGTGCCAGCAGCACCTCTTGGGACAGGGGGCCTGGAAACACCATATATTTT. This gives the protein CASSTSWDRGPGNTIYF.